The next 21 T cell receptor beta chains were all read from a single sample in a study of blood T cell repertoires in COVID-19. Using immunoSEQ multiplex PCR, the repertoire was profiled, and TCRdb retains in-frame clones only, with some absent. The sample carries around 200,000 clones, approximately 85% recorded once. Sequencing used peripheral blood. All receptors derive from a woman older than 75 with acute or convalescent COVID-19.

This clone was seen only once. This sequence joins TRBV18 and TRBJ2-7; D ambiguous. Trimming pared 0 bases from V and 0 bases from J, leaving 9 bases between. Germline-derived CDR1 and CDR2 are KGHSH and LQKENI. The CDR3 sequence is 15 residues long. The CDR3 here is CASSPPETSSYEQYF. The CDR3 DNA sequence: TGTGCCAGCTCACCACCCGAGACAAGCTCCTACGAGCAGTACTTC.

In its sample, this clone was seen once. V gene TRBV7-3 combines with J gene TRBJ2-1, with unresolved D. The CDR3 has 15 residues. Germline V gene lookup returns CDR1 SGHTA and CDR2 FQGTGA. The germline V and J ends were trimmed by 2 bases and 2 bases, with 10 bases remaining between them. In DNA, the CDR3 is TGTGCCAGCAGCTTAGATTCGAGAGCCTACAATGAGCAGTTCTTC. This encodes CASSLDSRAYNEQFF.

This clone was found a few times. This chain uses TRBV6-6 with TRBJ2-7, with D perhaps TRBD2 (6 bases). The CDR3 runs to 14 residues. V was trimmed by 6 bases and J by 0 bases, leaving 12 bases between them. The germline gives CDR1 MNHNY, CDR2 SVGAGI (reference sequence). The CDR3 DNA reads TGTGCCAGCAGCAACCGGGAGAGCTCCTACGAGCAGTACTTC. Its protein is CASSNRESSYEQYF.

The chain recombines TRBV7-2 with TRBJ2-7, with 11 bases that match TRBD2. V trimming: 1 base; J trimming: 4 bases; junction bases outside the gene matches: 6. Per germline, CDR1 SGHTA and CDR2 FQGNSA. The CDR3 totals 16 residues. Here the CDR3 reads CASSLEGTSGAYEQYF. The DNA of the CDR3 is TGTGCCAGCAGCTTAGAGGGGACTAGCGGCGCTTACGAGCAGTACTTC.

The chain recombines TRBV6-6 with TRBJ1-1; TRBD1 aligns across 9 bases. With V trimmed by 5 bases and J by 1 base, 5 bases remained unmatched. Germline CDR1 reads MNHNY; CDR2 reads SVGAGI (reference sequence). CDR3 length equals 15 residues. CDR3 protein: CASSHRGLPNTEAFF. In DNA form, the CDR3 reads TGTGCCAGCAGTCACAGGGGGCTCCCGAACACTGAAGCTTTCTTT.

The J gene is TRBJ2-7, the V gene TRBV27, with D tentatively TRBD2 (6 bases). The germline CDR1 and CDR2 sequences are MNHEY and SMNVEV (reference sequence). There are 14 residues in the CDR3. V gave up 6 bases and J gave up 4 bases, with 16 bases separating them. In DNA, the CDR3 is TGTGCCAGCAGAACCGGAGGGCCGAGTTACGAGCAGTACTTC. It is translated as CASRTGGPSYEQYF.

J is TRBJ2-7 and V is TRBV11-2; 8 bases fit TRBD2. With 3 bases clipped from V and 3 bases from J, the junction kept 10 bases outside the gene matches. CDR3 length equals 16 residues. Germline CDR1 reads SGHAT; CDR2 reads FQNNGV. Here the CDR3 reads CASSFPGGFSYYEQYF. CDR3 nucleotides: TGTGCCAGCAGCTTCCCGGGAGGGTTCTCCTACTACGAGCAGTACTTC.

This chain uses TRBV7-2 with TRBJ1-2, with D possibly TRBD1 on 6 matching bases. The CDR3 is 14 amino acids. Germline V gene sequence: CDR1 SGHTA, CDR2 FQGNSA. The V end lost 1 base, the J end lost 5 bases, and 11 bases lay between the germline ends. This CDR3 is CASSLVQGLYGYTF. As DNA, the CDR3 is TGTGCCAGCAGCTTAGTCCAGGGGCTATATGGCTACACCTTC.

J is TRBJ1-1 and V is TRBV6-6, with D possibly matching TRBD1 (6 bases). V shed 3 bases and J shed 5 bases, with 13 bases lying between them. CDR1 MNHNY and CDR2 SVGAGI come from the germline V gene (reference sequence). The CDR3 is 14 residues long. CDR3 protein: CASSYTSGQTEAFF. The CDR3 bases are TGTGCCAGCAGTTATACGAGTGGACAGACTGAAGCTTTCTTT.

This clone was observed a single time. V and J are TRBV6-2 or TRBV6-3 and TRBJ2-7; D unresolved. The CDR3 totals 14 residues. The germline V gene has CDR1 MNHEY and CDR2 SVGEGT. V shed 0 bases and J shed 2 bases, with 8 bases lying between them. The CDR3 DNA follows: TGTGCCAGCAGTTACTCGTTTCCTGCCTACGAGCAGTACTTC. It codes for CASSYSFPAYEQYF.

The V call is TRBV11-3, the J call TRBJ2-1, with TRBD1 matching over 10 bases. Losses at the gene ends were 5 bases for V and 4 bases for J; bases not matched to a gene: 5. The CDR3 consists of 15 residues. CDR1 and CDR2 (germline): SGHNT, YENEEA. The CDR3 protein is CASSLDRGPYNEQFF. The CDR3 DNA reads TGTGCCAGCAGCCTCGACAGGGGGCCTTACAATGAGCAGTTCTTC.

This chain links TRBV5-1 with TRBJ2-1, with a weak D call TRBD1 (6 bases). CDR3 length: 16 residues. CDR1 and CDR2 (germline): SGHRS, YFSETQ. Deletions cut 3 bases from V and 2 bases from J, with 15 bases between. The CDR3 is CASSSGVRSTYNEQFF. CDR3 DNA: TGCGCCAGCAGCTCAGGGGTCCGCTCCACCTACAATGAGCAGTTCTTC.

This rearrangement joins TRBV12-3 or TRBV12-4 to TRBJ1-5; no reliable D call. The CDR3 loop spans 13 amino acids. Between the trimmed V and J ends, which lost 5 bases and 7 bases, there was a span of 12 bases. DNA of the CDR3: TGTGCCAGCAGTCTACTATTCGGGCAGCCCCAGCATTTT. Translation: CASSLLFGQPQHF.

The rearrangement links TRBV4-2 to TRBJ1-2, with 11 positions matching TRBD1. The V gene end was trimmed by 4 bases and the J gene end by 2 bases; junction bases not matched to a gene: 3. CDR1 is LGHNA, CDR2 YNFKEQ, per germline. This CDR3 has 15 residues. The CDR3 is CASSLGDRGNYGYTF. Here the CDR3 DNA reads TGTGCCAGCAGCCTGGGGGACAGGGGGAACTATGGCTACACCTTC.

This sequence joins TRBV2 and TRBJ2-3; D may be TRBD1 (5 bases). Trimming removed 7 bases at V and 2 bases at J, with 10 bases between. The CDR3 is 13 amino acids. Germline CDR1 and CDR2: SNHLY and FYNNEI. CDR3 sequence (DNA): TGTGCCAGCAAAGGGGAATACACAGATACGCAGTATTTT. It specifies CASKGEYTDTQYF.

The chain has TRBV4-2 and TRBJ2-6, with a possible D match to TRBD2 (5 bases). Trimming removed 4 bases at V and 1 base at J, with 11 bases between. CDR3 length: 16 residues. Germline lookup yields CDR1 LGHNA and CDR2 YNFKEQ. In DNA form, the CDR3 reads TGTGCCAGCAGCCCCCAGCGGAATTCTGGGGCCAACGTCCTGACTTTC. Translated: CASSPQRNSGANVLTF.

This chain joins TRBV20-1 and TRBJ2-1; D perhaps matches TRBD1 (6 bases). Germline V gives CDR1 DFQATT, CDR2 SNEGSKA (reference sequence). The CDR3 totals 11 residues. V lost 6 bases and J 5 bases, leaving 8 bases between the germline ends. The CDR3: CSANRDNEQFF. The CDR3 region has the DNA TGCAGTGCAAACAGGGACAATGAGCAGTTCTTC.

V and J are TRBV4-3 and TRBJ2-1; D is perhaps TRBD2 (6 bases). This CDR3 region has 17 residues. CDR1 and CDR2 from the germline V gene are LGHNA and YSLEER. V lost 0 bases, J lost 1 base, and 13 bases lay in between. CDR3 region: CASSQDSSGLSYNEQFF. CDR3 DNA sequence: TGCGCCAGCAGCCAAGACTCGAGCGGGCTTTCCTACAATGAGCAGTTCTTC.

This chain links TRBV10-3 with TRBJ2-7, with 10 bases lining up with TRBD1. This CDR3 is 17 amino acids long. Germline assignment: CDR1 ENHRY and CDR2 SYGVKD. Losses at the gene ends were 8 bases for V and 5 bases for J; bases not matched to a gene: 18. The chain's CDR3 is CAIGALGTGQGLDEQYF. The CDR3 DNA sequence: TGTGCCATCGGCGCCCTCGGAACGGGACAGGGGTTGGACGAGCAGTACTTC.

The chain couples TRBV5-1 to TRBJ2-7; D ambiguous. The CDR3 totals 14 residues. Germline CDR1 is SGHRS and CDR2 is YFSETQ. V was pared by 4 bases and J by 6 bases, with 17 bases between. The CDR3 nucleotides are TGCGCCAGCAGCCACGCAGGCCCTACCCCCGAGCAGTACTTC. Translated, it gives CASSHAGPTPEQYF. The variable domain in full, completed from reference TRBV5-1 and TRBJ2-7, reads KAGVTQTPRYLIKTRGQQVTLSCSPISGHRSVSWYQQTPGQGLQFLFEYFSETQRNKGNFPGRFSGRQFSNSRSEMNVSTLELGDSALYLCASSHAGPTPEQYFGPGTRLTVT.

The rearrangement uses TRBV5-1 and TRBJ1-2; D gene ambiguous. This CDR3 comprises 13 residues. The V gene's germline CDR1 is SGHRS and CDR2 YFSETQ. Trimming removed 0 bases at V and 4 bases at J, with 7 bases between. CDR3: CASSLVGSYGYTF. CDR3 DNA sequence: TGCGCCAGCAGCTTGGTCGGGTCCTATGGCTACACCTTC.